This TCR beta chain was captured by sequencing in a study of preoperative IRX-2 immunotherapy in early breast cancer. The germline V gene encodes CDR1 GTSNPN and CDR2 SVGIG (reference sequence). The V end was cut by 0 bases, the J end by 7 bases, with 15 bases between. This CDR3 is built from 15 residues. Produced via immunoSEQ multiplex PCR; TCRdb's table is partial and in-frame only. The sample records 34,000 or so clones, roughly 87% being singletons. Regarding treatment: preoperative locoregional IRX-2 cytokine immunotherapy. Patients received preoperative, locoregional IRX-2 cytokine immunotherapy in a phase Ib study.

This clonotype originated in a human donor with breast cancer. The material sequenced was lymph node tissue, taken from a patient treated with IRX-2 immunotherapy. The J gene is TRBJ1-4, the V gene TRBV30, with D tentatively TRBD1 (6 bases). The CDR3 DNA reads TGTGCCTGGAGTGTACGGGGGGCGTTTCGTGAAAAACTGTTTTTT. Amino acid sequence: CAWSVRGAFREKLFF.